This T cell receptor (beta chain) was sequenced for a study of shared clonotypes between healthy human individuals. General study results and limits: Non-shared clonotypes had lower generation probabilities than those shared by all four donors.

As to this clone: Its antigen is as yet unknown.

Profiled with immunoSEQ multiplex PCR; TCRdb holds only in-frame clones, not every one. The sample carries about 2.4 million clones, around 94% recorded once. The study separated CD4+ cells into CD45RA+ naive and CD45RA-negative memory subsets. The germline V gene encodes CDR1 SGHNT and CDR2 YYREEE (reference sequence). Trimming took 0 bases from V and 1 from J, leaving 11 bases between them. The CDR3 totals 15 residues. V and J are TRBV5-4 and TRBJ2-7, with D tentatively TRBD2 (5 bases). The sample taken for sequencing was naive CD4+ T cells sorted from blood. The subset: CD45RA+ positively selected. The sequence derives from a man younger than 35 in good health. The CDR3 loop reads CASSLGGSRSYEQYF. CDR3 DNA: TGTGCCAGCAGCTTGGGCGGGTCAAGGTCCTACGAGCAGTACTTC.